Reported below is one TCR beta chain. The junction does not match germline at one end; this may be a read error. The CDR3 runs 17 residues. Germline CDR1 reads KGHSH; CDR2 reads LQKENI. This entry comes from a study of T cell repertoires in cytomegalovirus infection. Via MiXCR, TCRdb re-called the reads, giving one row per CDR3 protein. The repertoire has some 450,000 distinct CDR3 sequences, roughly 31% of them found once; the top ten carry roughly 13%. The rearrangement links TRBV18 to TRBJ1-5; D remains unclear. The TCR was taken from a human donor in good health (CMV status not recorded). Some clones in this sample may be carry-over from other donors' samples. The material sequenced was PBMCs. For the CDR3, the DNA is TGTGCCAGATCACGAGAGCCTGCTCCCTATAGCAATCAGCCCCAGCCTTTT. It is translated as CARSREPAPYSNQPQPF.